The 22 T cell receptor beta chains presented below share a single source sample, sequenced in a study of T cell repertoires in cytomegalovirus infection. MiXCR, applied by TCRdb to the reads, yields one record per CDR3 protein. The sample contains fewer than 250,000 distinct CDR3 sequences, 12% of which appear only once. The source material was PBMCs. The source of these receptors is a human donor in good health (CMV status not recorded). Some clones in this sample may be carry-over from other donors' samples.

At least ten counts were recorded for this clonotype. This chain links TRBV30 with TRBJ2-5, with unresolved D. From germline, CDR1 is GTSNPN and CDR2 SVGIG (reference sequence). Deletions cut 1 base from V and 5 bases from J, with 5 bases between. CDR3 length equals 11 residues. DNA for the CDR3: TGTGCCTGGAGTGGGCGGGAGACCCAGTACTTC. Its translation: CAWSGRETQYF. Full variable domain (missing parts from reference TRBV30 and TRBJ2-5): SQTIHQWPATLVQPVGSPLSLECTVEGTSNPNLYWYRQAAGRGLQLLFYSVGIGQISSEVPQNLSASRPQDRQFILSSKKLLLSDSGFYLCAWSGRETQYFGPGTRLLVL.

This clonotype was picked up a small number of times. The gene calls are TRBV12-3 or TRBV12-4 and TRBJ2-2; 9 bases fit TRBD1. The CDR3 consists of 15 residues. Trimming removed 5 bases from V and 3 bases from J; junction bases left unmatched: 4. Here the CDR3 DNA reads TGTGCCAGCAGTCTCGACAGGGGGTACACCGGGGAGCTGTTTTTT. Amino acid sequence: CASSLDRGYTGELFF.

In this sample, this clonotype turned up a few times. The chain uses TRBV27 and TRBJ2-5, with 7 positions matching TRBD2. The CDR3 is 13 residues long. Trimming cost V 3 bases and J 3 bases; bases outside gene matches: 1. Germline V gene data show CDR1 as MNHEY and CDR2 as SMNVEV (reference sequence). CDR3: CASSFLAEETQYF. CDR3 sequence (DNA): TGTGCCAGCAGTTTCCTAGCGGAAGAGACCCAGTACTTC.

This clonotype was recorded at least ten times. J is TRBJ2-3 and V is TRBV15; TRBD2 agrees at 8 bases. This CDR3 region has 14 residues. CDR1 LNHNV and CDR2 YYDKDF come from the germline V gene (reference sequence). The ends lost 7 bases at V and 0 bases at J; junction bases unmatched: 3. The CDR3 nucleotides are TGTGCCACCACCCGGGGGGGGAGCACAGATACGCAGTATTTT. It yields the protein CATTRGGSTDTQYF.

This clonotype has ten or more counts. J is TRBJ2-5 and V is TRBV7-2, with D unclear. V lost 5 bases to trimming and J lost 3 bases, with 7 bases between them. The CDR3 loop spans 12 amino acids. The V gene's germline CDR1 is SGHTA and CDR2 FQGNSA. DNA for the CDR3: TGTGCCAGCAGCCCGTTCAAAGAGACCCAGTACTTC. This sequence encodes CASSPFKETQYF. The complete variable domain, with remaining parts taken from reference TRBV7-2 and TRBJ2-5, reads GAGVSQSPSNKVTEKGKDVELRCDPISGHTALYWYRQSLGQGLEFLIYFQGNSAPDKSGLPSDRFSAERTGGSVSTLTIQRTQQEDSAVYLCASSPFKETQYFGPGTRLLVL.

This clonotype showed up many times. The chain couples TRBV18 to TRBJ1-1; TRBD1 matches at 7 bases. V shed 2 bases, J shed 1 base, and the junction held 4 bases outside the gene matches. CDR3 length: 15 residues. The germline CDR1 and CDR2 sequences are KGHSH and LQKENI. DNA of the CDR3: TGTGCCAGCTCACCAGGACAGGAAGGGAACACTGAAGCTTTCTTT. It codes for CASSPGQEGNTEAFF. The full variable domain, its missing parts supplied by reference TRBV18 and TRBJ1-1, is NAGVMQNPRHLVRRRGQEARLRCSPMKGHSHVYWYRQLPEEGLKFMVYLQKENIIDESGMPKERFSAEFPKEGPSILRIQQVVRGDSAAYFCASSPGQEGNTEAFFGQGTRLTVV.

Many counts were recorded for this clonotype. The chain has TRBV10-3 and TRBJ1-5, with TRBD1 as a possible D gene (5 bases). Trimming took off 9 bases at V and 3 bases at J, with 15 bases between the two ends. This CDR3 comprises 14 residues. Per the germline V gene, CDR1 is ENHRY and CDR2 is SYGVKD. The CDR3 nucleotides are TGTGCCATTAGTAATCAGGGAAACAATCAGCCCCAGCATTTT. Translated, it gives CAISNQGNNQPQHF.

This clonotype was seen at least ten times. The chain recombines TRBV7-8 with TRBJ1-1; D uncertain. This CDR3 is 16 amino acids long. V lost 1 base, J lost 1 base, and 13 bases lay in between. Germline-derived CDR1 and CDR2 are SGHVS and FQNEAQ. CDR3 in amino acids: CASSLVIGLANTEAFF. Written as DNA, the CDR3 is TGTGCCAGCAGCTTAGTAATAGGGTTGGCGAACACTGAAGCTTTCTTT.

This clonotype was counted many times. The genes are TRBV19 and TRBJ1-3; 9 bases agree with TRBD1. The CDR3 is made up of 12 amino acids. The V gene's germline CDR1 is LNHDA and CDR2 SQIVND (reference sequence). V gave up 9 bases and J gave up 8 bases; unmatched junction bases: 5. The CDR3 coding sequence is TGTGCCAGCCACCGACAGGGGGACACCATATATTTT. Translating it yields CASHRQGDTIYF.

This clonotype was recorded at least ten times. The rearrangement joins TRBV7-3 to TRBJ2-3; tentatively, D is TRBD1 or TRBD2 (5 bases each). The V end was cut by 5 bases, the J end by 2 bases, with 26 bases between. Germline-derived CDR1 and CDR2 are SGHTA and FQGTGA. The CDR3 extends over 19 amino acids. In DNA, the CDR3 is TGTGCCAGCAGCGCCATCCGGGACCGGACTCGGGGAGCCACAGATACGCAGTATTTT. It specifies CASSAIRDRTRGATDTQYF. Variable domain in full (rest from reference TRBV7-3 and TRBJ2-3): GAGVSQTPSNKVTEKGKYVELRCDPISGHTALYWYRQSLGQGPEFLIYFQGTGAADDSGLPNDRFFAVRPEGSVSTLKIQRTERGDSAVYLCASSAIRDRTRGATDTQYFGPGTRLTVL.

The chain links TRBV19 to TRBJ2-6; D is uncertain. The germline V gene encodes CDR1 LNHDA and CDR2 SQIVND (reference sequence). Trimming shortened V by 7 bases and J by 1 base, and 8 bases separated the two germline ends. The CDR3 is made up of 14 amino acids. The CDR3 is CASTYGSGANVLTF. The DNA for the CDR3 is TGTGCCAGTACGTATGGTTCTGGGGCCAACGTCCTGACTTTC.

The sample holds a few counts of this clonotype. CDR3: CASSRQSRETQYF. CDR3 in DNA: TGTGCCAGCAGTAGACAGAGCAGAGAGACCCAGTACTTC. This chain connects TRBV28 to TRBJ2-5; D is possibly TRBD1 (5 bases). V was cut by 5 bases and J by 4 bases, with 11 bases left in between. Looked up from germline, CDR1 is MDHEN and CDR2 is SYDVKM. This CDR3 region has 13 residues.

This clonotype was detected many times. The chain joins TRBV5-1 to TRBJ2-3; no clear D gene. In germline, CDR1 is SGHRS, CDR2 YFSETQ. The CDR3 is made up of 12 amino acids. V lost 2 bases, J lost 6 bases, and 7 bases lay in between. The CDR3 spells CASSFDRDTQYF. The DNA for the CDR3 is TGCGCCAGCAGCTTTGACCGGGATACGCAGTATTTT.

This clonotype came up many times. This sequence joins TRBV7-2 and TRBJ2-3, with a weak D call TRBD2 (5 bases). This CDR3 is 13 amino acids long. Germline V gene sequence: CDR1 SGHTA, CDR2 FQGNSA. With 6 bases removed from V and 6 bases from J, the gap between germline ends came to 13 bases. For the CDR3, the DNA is TGTGCCAGCAGTTCCGGACTGGGGGATACGCAGTATTTT. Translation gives CASSSGLGDTQYF.

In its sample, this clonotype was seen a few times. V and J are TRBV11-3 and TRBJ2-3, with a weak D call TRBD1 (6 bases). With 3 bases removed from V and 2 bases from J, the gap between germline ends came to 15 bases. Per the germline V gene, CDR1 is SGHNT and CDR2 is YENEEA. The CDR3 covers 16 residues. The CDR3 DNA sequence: TGTGCCAGCAGCTTCGGGATCCGGGACAACACAGATACGCAGTATTTT. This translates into CASSFGIRDNTDTQYF.

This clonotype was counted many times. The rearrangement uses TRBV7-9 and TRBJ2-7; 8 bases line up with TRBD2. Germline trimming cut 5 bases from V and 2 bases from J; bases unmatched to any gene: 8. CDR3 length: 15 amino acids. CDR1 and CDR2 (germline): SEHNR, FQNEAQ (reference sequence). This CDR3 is CASSPSLGRAYEQYF. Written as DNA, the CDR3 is TGTGCCAGCAGCCCATCACTCGGGAGGGCCTACGAGCAGTACTTC. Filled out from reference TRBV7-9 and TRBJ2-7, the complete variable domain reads DTGVSQNPRHKITKRGQNVTFRCDPISEHNRLYWYRQTLGQGPEFLTYFQNEAQLEKSRLLSDRFSAERPKGSFSTLEIQRTEQGDSAMYLCASSPSLGRAYEQYFGPGTRLTVT.

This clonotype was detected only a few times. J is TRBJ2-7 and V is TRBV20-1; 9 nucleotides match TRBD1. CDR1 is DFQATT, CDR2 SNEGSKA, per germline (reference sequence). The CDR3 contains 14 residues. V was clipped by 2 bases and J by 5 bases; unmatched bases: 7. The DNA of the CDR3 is TGCAGTGCTAGAAGCCGGGACAGGGTTAACGAGCAGTACTTC. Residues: CSARSRDRVNEQYF.

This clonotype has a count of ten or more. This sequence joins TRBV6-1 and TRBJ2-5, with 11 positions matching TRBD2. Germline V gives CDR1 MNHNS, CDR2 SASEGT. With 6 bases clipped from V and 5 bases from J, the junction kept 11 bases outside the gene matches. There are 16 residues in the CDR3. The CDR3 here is CASRLGGTSGPETQYF. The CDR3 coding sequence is TGTGCCAGCAGGCTGGGCGGGACTAGCGGTCCGGAGACCCAGTACTTC.

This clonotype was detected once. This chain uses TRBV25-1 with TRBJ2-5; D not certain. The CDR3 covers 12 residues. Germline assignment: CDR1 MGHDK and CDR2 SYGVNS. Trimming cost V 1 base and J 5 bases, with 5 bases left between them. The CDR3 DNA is TGTGCCAGCAGTGAATTCCCGGAGACCCAGTACTTC. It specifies CASSEFPETQYF.

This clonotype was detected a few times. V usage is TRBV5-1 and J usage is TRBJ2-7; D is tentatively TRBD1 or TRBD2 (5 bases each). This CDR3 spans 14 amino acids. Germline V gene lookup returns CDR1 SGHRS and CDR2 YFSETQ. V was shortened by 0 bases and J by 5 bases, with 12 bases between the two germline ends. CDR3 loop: CASSLVGEQNEQYF. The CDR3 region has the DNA TGCGCCAGCAGCTTGGTGGGGGAGCAGAACGAGCAGTACTTC.

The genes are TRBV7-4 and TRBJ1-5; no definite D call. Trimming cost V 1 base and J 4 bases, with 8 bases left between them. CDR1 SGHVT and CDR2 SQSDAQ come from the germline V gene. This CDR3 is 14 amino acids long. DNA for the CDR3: TGTGCCAGCAGCTTAGGCAGCCTTAATCAGCCCCAGCATTTT. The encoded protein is CASSLGSLNQPQHF. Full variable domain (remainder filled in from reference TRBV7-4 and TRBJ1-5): GAGVSQSPRYKVAKRGRDVALRCDSISGHVTLYWYRQTLGQGSEVLTYSQSDAQRDKSGRPSGRFSAERPERSVSTLKIQRTEQGDSAVYLCASSLGSLNQPQHFGDGTRLSIL.

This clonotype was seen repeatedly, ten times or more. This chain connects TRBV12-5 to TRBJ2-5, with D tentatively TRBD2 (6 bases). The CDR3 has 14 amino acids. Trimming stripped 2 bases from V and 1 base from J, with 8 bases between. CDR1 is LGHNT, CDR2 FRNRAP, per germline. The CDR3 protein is CASGLFGGQETQYF. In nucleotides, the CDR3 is TGTGCTAGTGGTTTGTTCGGGGGCCAAGAGACCCAGTACTTC.